A selection of T cell receptor beta chains follows, all from one sample in a study of blood T cell repertoires in COVID-19. Assay used: immunoSEQ multiplex PCR; TCRdb lists only in-frame clones, some missing. The repertoire holds roughly 160,000 clones, with roughly four fifths as singletons. The sample comprised PBMCs or T cells enriched from blood (not recorded which). The source of these receptors is a man in his fifties who had recovered from COVID-19. The CDR3 runs from the conserved cysteine through the conserved F or W. A D gene is named only where the DNA matches it firmly. The size field is filled for only some rows; it gives once, few, many or a size class.

size: .; length: 15; V: TRBV3-1/TRBV3-2; D: .; J: TRBJ2-2; DNA: TGTGCCAGCAGGCGGTCGTCCGGGGACACCGGGGAGCTGTTTTTT; CDR3: CASRRSSGDTGELFF
size: few; length: 16; V: TRBV7-7; D: TRBD1; J: TRBJ2-1; DNA: TGTGCTAGCAGCCCCCGACAGGGGAGCTCCTACAATGAGCAGTTCTTC; CDR3: CASSPRQGSSYNEQFF
size: .; length: 12; V: TRBV5-4; D: .; J: TRBJ1-2; DNA: TGTGCCAGCAGGCCTCCGTCGGGGGACTACACCTTC; CDR3: CASRPPSGDYTF
size: few; length: 17; V: TRBV28; D: .; J: TRBJ1-1; DNA: TGTGCCAGCAGTTTACGGTCAGGGAAAGGGGAGAACACTGAAGCTTTCTTT; CDR3: CASSLRSGKGENTEAFF
size: few; length: 13; V: TRBV12-3/TRBV12-4; D: .; J: TRBJ1-3; DNA: TGTGCCAGCAGTTCCTCGGTTGGAAACACCATATATTTT; CDR3: CASSSSVGNTIYF
size: .; length: 18; V: TRBV4-2; D: .; J: TRBJ1-3; DNA: TGTGCCAGCAGCCAAGAGGGAGGGAAGGCCAACTCTGGAAACACCATATATTTT; CDR3: CASSQEGGKANSGNTIYF
size: .; length: 15; V: TRBV5-1; D: .; J: TRBJ2-2; DNA: TGCGCCAGCAGCGCCTGGACAATGAACACCGGGGAGCTGTTTTTT; CDR3: CASSAWTMNTGELFF
size: .; length: 16; V: TRBV7-8; D: .; J: TRBJ2-1; DNA: TGTGCCAGCAGCTCTGTCCTTCTGGGGGCCGGGGATGAGCAGTTCTTC; CDR3: CASSSVLLGAGDEQFF
size: .; length: 17; V: TRBV4-3; D: TRBD1; J: TRBJ1-3; DNA: TGCGCCAGCAGCCAAGGGTACAGGGGAATCTCTGGAAACACCATATATTTT; CDR3: CASSQGYRGISGNTIYF
size: .; length: 15; V: TRBV7-2; D: .; J: TRBJ2-2; DNA: TGTGCCAGCAGCTTAGAGCGGACCGAGACCGGGGAGCTGTTTTTT; CDR3: CASSLERTETGELFF
size: few; length: 16; V: TRBV15; D: TRBD1; J: TRBJ2-3; DNA: TGTGCCACCAGCAGTAGACAGGGCCCCAGTACAGATACGCAGTATTTT; CDR3: CATSSRQGPSTDTQYF
size: .; length: 16; V: TRBV15; D: TRBD1; J: TRBJ1-4; DNA: TGTGCCACCAGCAGGGGTTACGGGACAGGGGATGAAAAACTGTTTTTT; CDR3: CATSRGYGTGDEKLFF
size: .; length: 14; V: TRBV11-3; D: .; J: TRBJ2-5; DNA: TGTGCCAGCAGCCAGGAGGGGAGCGGCGAGACCCAGTACTTC; CDR3: CASSQEGSGETQYF
size: .; length: 17; V: TRBV15; D: TRBD2; J: TRBJ2-1; DNA: TGTGCCACCAGCATCCACTGGACTAGCGGGGGGGAATATGAGCAGTTCTTC; CDR3: CATSIHWTSGGEYEQFF
size: .; length: 13; V: TRBV6-5; D: .; J: TRBJ1-4; DNA: TGTGCCAGCAGGACAGGTTGGAATGAAAAACTGTTTTTT; CDR3: CASRTGWNEKLFF
size: once; length: 14; V: TRBV24-1; D: TRBD1; J: TRBJ2-3; DNA: TGTGCCACCAACCGACCACCAGGGGGAGATACGCAGTATTTT; CDR3: CATNRPPGGDTQYF
size: once; length: 14; V: TRBV7-7; D: TRBD1; J: TRBJ2-1; DNA: TGTGCTAGCAGCTTGGACAGGGGGCATAATGAGCAGTTCTTC; CDR3: CASSLDRGHNEQFF
size: .; length: 16; V: TRBV19; D: TRBD1; J: TRBJ1-1; DNA: TGTGCCAGTAGTTCCTGGACAGGGAGAGGCAACACTGAAGCTTTCTTT; CDR3: CASSSWTGRGNTEAFF
size: once; length: 19; V: TRBV7-9; D: .; J: TRBJ1-3; DNA: TGTGCCAGCAGCCCCCGGTCTGCGGGGGTCTTCCTCTCTGGAAACACCATATATTTT; CDR3: CASSPRSAGVFLSGNTIYF
size: .; length: 13; V: TRBV12-3/TRBV12-4; D: TRBD1; J: TRBJ2-7; DNA: TGTGCCAGCAGAAGGGACAGCTCCTACGAGCAGTACTTC; CDR3: CASRRDSSYEQYF
size: .; length: 13; V: TRBV2; D: .; J: TRBJ2-5; DNA: TGTGCCGGAAACACGGGGGGCGGCGGGACCCAGTACTTC; CDR3: CAGNTGGGGTQYF
size: .; length: 12; V: TRBV9; D: .; J: TRBJ1-2; DNA: TGTGCCAGCAGCGTAGATCGGGGTGGCTACACCTTC; CDR3: CASSVDRGGYTF
size: .; length: 15; V: TRBV7-2; D: TRBD2; J: TRBJ2-1; DNA: TGTGCCAGCACCCTCGGGGGGGGGCCTTACAATGAGCAGTTCTTC; CDR3: CASTLGGGPYNEQFF
size: .; length: 19; V: TRBV6-6; D: .; J: TRBJ2-7; DNA: TGTGCCAGCAGTCAGACAAGCCTTCGGACAGTCCTGTCCTCTTACGAGCAGTACTTC; CDR3: CASSQTSLRTVLSSYEQYF
size: .; length: 17; V: TRBV10-3; D: TRBD2; J: TRBJ2-2; DNA: TGTGCCATCAGCGGACTAGCGGGGGGGCTCGGCACCGGGGAGCTGTTTTTT; CDR3: CAISGLAGGLGTGELFF
size: .; length: 17; V: TRBV15; D: .; J: TRBJ1-3; DNA: TGTGCCACCAGCAGGAACCCGTCGGGGGGCAATGGAAACACCATATATTTT; CDR3: CATSRNPSGGNGNTIYF
size: once; length: 13; V: TRBV7-9; D: .; J: TRBJ2-4; DNA: TGTGCCAGCAGCTTAGGGGGGCCGGACATTCAGTACTTC; CDR3: CASSLGGPDIQYF
size: .; length: 12; V: TRBV5-6; D: .; J: TRBJ1-2; DNA: TGTGCCAGCGGTTCAGCTAACTATGGCTACACCTTC; CDR3: CASGSANYGYTF
size: .; length: 15; V: TRBV7-2; D: .; J: TRBJ2-5; DNA: TGTGCCAGCAGCCCCCAGGGGGGCCCGGCCGAGACCCAGTACTTC; CDR3: CASSPQGGPAETQYF
size: .; length: 15; V: TRBV4-1; D: .; J: TRBJ1-6; DNA: TGCGCCAGCAGCCTTTGGCAGGGAAATAATTCACCCCTCCACTTT; CDR3: CASSLWQGNNSPLHF
size: .; length: 14; V: TRBV27; D: TRBD1; J: TRBJ1-1; DNA: TGTGCCAGCAGTTCCTACAGGGGGCTCACTGAAGCTTTCTTT; CDR3: CASSSYRGLTEAFF
size: .; length: 15; V: TRBV28; D: TRBD1; J: TRBJ2-5; DNA: TGTGCCAGCAGTCCGACAGGGGCGGGGCAGGAGACCCAGTACTTC; CDR3: CASSPTGAGQETQYF
size: .; length: 12; V: TRBV2; D: TRBD1; J: TRBJ1-2; DNA: TGTGCCAGCAGCCCGGGACAGATTGGCTACACCTTC; CDR3: CASSPGQIGYTF
size: .; length: 13; V: TRBV7-3; D: TRBD2; J: TRBJ2-1; DNA: TGTGCCAGCAGCTTGACTAGCGGGGGTGAGCAGTTCTTC; CDR3: CASSLTSGGEQFF
size: once; length: 14; V: TRBV4-3; D: TRBD1; J: TRBJ2-3; DNA: TGCGCCAGCAGCCCGCAGGGGGCTGCAGATACGCAGTATTTT; CDR3: CASSPQGAADTQYF
size: .; length: 14; V: TRBV5-8; D: TRBD1; J: TRBJ1-2; DNA: TGTGCCAGCAGCAACGGACAGGGACTCTATGGCTACACCTTC; CDR3: CASSNGQGLYGYTF
size: .; length: 13; V: TRBV7-9; D: .; J: TRBJ1-1; DNA: TGTGCCAGCAGCTTATCCGGGGACACTGAAGCTTTCTTT; CDR3: CASSLSGDTEAFF
size: .; length: 12; V: TRBV30; D: .; J: TRBJ1-1; DNA: TGTGCCTGGAGGGCAGGGGCGACTGAAGCTTTCTTT; CDR3: CAWRAGATEAFF
size: .; length: 17; V: TRBV15; D: .; J: TRBJ1-6; DNA: TGTGCCACCAGCAGTGGACGGACTTTCTCCTATAATTCACCCCTCCACTTT; CDR3: CATSSGRTFSYNSPLHF
size: .; length: 15; V: TRBV10-3; D: .; J: TRBJ1-2; DNA: TGTGCCATCAGTGAGGGGAGGTCAGGTCCATATGGCTATACCTTC; CDR3: CAISEGRSGPYGYTF
size: few; length: 15; V: TRBV7-9; D: .; J: TRBJ1-2; DNA: TGTGCCAGCAGCGCCATCCCGGGGGAATCGGATGGCTACACCTTC; CDR3: CASSAIPGESDGYTF
size: .; length: 14; V: TRBV2; D: TRBD1; J: TRBJ1-5; DNA: TGTGCCAGCAGAGCGGACAGGGGTTACCAGCCCCAGCATTTT; CDR3: CASRADRGYQPQHF
size: few; length: 13; V: TRBV28; D: .; J: TRBJ2-7; DNA: TGTGCCAGCTGTTCGACAGCTCCAACCGAGCAGTACTTC; CDR3: CASCSTAPTEQYF
size: .; length: 15; V: TRBV19; D: .; J: TRBJ2-2; DNA: TGTGCCAGTAGACTAGGTGAAGGGACAACCGGGGAGCTGTTTTTT; CDR3: CASRLGEGTTGELFF
size: once; length: 15; V: TRBV27; D: TRBD1; J: TRBJ1-2; DNA: TGTGCCAGCAGTGCTACCCCACAGGGGGCGAGGGGCTACACCTTC; CDR3: CASSATPQGARGYTF
size: .; length: 13; V: TRBV12-3/TRBV12-4; D: .; J: TRBJ1-1; DNA: TGTGCCAGCAGTTTAGGGCGGCAAGCGGAAGCTTTCTTT; CDR3: CASSLGRQAEAFF
size: few; length: 16; V: TRBV5-4; D: TRBD1; J: TRBJ1-4; DNA: TGTGCCAGCAGCTTGGCCGGACAGGGCACTAATGAAAAACTGTTTTTT; CDR3: CASSLAGQGTNEKLFF
size: .; length: 13; V: TRBV9; D: .; J: TRBJ1-6; DNA: TGTGCCAGCAGCGTAGCCCCCCAGTCACCCCTCCACTTT; CDR3: CASSVAPQSPLHF
size: .; length: 20; V: TRBV28; D: .; J: TRBJ2-6; DNA: TGTGCCAGCAGTTTATTAAGGACAGGACTACTCGGCTCTGGGGCCAACGTCCTGACTTTC; CDR3: CASSLLRTGLLGSGANVLTF
size: few; length: 16; V: TRBV28; D: TRBD1; J: TRBJ1-1; DNA: TGTGCCAGCAGTCCGGGGACAGGGGTGTTGAACACTGAAGCTTTCTTT; CDR3: CASSPGTGVLNTEAFF
size: .; length: 17; V: TRBV19; D: .; J: TRBJ2-6; DNA: TGTGCCAGTAGTCGGCAGGGGACCAGCTCTGGGGCCAACGTCCTGACTTTC; CDR3: CASSRQGTSSGANVLTF